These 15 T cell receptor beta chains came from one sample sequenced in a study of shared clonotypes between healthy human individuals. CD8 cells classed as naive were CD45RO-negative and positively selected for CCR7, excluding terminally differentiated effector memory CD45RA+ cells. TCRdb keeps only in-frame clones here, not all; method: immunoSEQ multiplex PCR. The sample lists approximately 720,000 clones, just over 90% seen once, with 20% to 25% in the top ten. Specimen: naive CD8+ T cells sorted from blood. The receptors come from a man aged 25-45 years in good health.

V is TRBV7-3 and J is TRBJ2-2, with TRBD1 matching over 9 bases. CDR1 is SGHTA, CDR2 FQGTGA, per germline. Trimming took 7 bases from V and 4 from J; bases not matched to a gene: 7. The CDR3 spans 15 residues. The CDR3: CASNQGTGTTGELFF. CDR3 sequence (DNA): TGTGCCAGCAATCAGGGGACAGGGACCACCGGGGAGCTGTTTTTT.

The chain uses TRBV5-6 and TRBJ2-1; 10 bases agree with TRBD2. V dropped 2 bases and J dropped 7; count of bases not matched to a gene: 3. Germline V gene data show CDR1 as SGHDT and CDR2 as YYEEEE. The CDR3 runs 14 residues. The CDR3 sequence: CASSFGTSANEQFF. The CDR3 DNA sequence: TGTGCCAGCAGCTTCGGGACTAGCGCTAATGAGCAGTTCTTC.

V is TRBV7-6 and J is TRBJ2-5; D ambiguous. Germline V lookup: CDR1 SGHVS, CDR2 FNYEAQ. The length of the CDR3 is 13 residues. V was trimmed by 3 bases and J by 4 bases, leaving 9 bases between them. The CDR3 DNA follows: TGTGCCAGCAGCTTCGGTGTCCGAGAGACCCAGTACTTC. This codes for CASSFGVRETQYF.

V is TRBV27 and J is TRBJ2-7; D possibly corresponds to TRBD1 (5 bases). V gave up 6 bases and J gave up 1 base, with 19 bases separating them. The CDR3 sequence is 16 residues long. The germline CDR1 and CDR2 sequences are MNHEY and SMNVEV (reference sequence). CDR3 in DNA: TGTGCCAGCAGAACCTTCTCGACAGCGACTTCCTACGAGCAGTACTTC. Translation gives CASRTFSTATSYEQYF.

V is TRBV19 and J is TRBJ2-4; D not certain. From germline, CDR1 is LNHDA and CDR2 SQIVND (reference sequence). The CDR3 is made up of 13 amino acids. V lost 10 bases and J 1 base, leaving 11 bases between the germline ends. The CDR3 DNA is TGTGCCACCCGTGGATTTGCCAAAAACATTCAGTACTTC. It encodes CATRGFAKNIQYF. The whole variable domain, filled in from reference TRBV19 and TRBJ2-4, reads DGGITQSPKYLFRKEGQNVTLSCEQNLNHDAMYWYRQDPGQGLRLIYYSQIVNDFQKGDIAEGYSVSREKKESFPLTVTSAQKNPTAFYLCATRGFAKNIQYFGAGTRLSVL.

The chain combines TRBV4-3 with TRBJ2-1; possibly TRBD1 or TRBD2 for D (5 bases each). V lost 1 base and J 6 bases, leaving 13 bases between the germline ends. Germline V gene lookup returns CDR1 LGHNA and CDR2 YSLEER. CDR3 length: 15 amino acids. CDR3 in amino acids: CASSQGAGTVNEQFF. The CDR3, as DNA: TGCGCCAGCAGCCAAGGGGCCGGGACCGTCAATGAGCAGTTCTTC.

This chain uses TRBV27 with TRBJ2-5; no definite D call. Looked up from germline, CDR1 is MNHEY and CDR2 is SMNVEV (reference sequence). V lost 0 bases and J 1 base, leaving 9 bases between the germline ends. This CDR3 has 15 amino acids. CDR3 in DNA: TGTGCCAGCAGTTTATCTGGGCTGCTCCAAGAGACCCAGTACTTC. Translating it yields CASSLSGLLQETQYF.

CDR3 DNA: TGTGCCAGCAGTTTTTGGGGGGCCAGCAATCAGCCCCAGCATTTT. It is translated as CASSFWGASNQPQHF. The chain recombines TRBV28 with TRBJ1-5, with D possibly matching TRBD1 (6 bases). The CDR3 is made up of 15 amino acids. V was cut by 3 bases and J by 1 base, with 10 bases left in between. Germline CDR1 and CDR2: MDHEN and SYDVKM. The full variable domain, in which reference TRBV28 and TRBJ1-5 provide the parts outside the CDR3, is DVKVTQSSRYLVKRTGEKVFLECVQDMDHENMFWYRQDPGLGLRLIYFSYDVKMKEKGDIPEGYSVSREKKERFSLILESASTNQTSMYLCASSFWGASNQPQHFGDGTRLSIL.

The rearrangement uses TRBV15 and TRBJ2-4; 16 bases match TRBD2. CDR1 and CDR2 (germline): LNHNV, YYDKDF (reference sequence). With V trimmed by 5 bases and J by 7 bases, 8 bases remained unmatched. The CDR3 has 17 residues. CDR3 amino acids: CATSRGTSGGDRNIQYF. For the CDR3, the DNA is TGTGCCACCAGCCGGGGGACTAGCGGGGGGGATCGTAACATTCAGTACTTC.

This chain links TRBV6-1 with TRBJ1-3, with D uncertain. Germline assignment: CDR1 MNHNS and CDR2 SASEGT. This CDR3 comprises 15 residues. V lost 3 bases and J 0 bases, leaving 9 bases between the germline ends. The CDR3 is CASSEEISSGNTIYF. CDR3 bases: TGTGCCAGCAGTGAGGAGATAAGCTCTGGAAACACCATATATTTT.

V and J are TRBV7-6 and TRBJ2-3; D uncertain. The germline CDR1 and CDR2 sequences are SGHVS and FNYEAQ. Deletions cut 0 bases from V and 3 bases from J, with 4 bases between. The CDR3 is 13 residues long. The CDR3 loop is CASSLAQTDTQYF. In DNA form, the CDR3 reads TGTGCCAGCAGCTTAGCGCAAACAGATACGCAGTATTTT. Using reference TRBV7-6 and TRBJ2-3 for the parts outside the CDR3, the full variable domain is GAGVSQSPRYKVTKRGQDVALRCDPISGHVSLYWYRQALGQGPEFLTYFNYEAQQDKSGLPNDRFSAERPEGSISTLTIQRTEQRDSAMYRCASSLAQTDTQYFGPGTRLTVL.

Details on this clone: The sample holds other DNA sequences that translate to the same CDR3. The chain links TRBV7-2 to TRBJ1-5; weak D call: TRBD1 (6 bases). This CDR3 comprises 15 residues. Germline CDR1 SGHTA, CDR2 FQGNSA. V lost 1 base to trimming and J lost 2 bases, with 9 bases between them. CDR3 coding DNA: TGTGCCAGCAGCTTAGTGGAGGGGGGCAATCAGCCCCAGCATTTT. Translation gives CASSLVEGGNQPQHF.

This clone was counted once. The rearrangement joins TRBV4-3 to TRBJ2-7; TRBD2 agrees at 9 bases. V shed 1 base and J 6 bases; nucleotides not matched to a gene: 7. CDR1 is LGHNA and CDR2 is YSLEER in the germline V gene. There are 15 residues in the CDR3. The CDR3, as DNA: TGCGCCAGCAGCCAAGGCGGGAGGGGATTTGGCGAGCAGTACTTC. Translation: CASSQGGRGFGEQYF.

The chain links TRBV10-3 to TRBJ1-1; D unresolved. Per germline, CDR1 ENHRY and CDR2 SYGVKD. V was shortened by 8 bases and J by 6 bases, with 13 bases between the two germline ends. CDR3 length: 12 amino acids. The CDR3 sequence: CAIQTGSAEAFF. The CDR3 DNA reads TGTGCCATCCAAACGGGTAGCGCTGAAGCTTTCTTT.

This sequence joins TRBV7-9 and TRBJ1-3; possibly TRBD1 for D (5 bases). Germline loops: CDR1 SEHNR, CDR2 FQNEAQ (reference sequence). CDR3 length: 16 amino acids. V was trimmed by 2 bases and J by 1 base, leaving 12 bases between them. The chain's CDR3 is CASSLNSGRSGNTIYF. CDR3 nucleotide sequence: TGTGCCAGCAGCTTAAATTCAGGGCGATCTGGAAACACCATATATTTT.